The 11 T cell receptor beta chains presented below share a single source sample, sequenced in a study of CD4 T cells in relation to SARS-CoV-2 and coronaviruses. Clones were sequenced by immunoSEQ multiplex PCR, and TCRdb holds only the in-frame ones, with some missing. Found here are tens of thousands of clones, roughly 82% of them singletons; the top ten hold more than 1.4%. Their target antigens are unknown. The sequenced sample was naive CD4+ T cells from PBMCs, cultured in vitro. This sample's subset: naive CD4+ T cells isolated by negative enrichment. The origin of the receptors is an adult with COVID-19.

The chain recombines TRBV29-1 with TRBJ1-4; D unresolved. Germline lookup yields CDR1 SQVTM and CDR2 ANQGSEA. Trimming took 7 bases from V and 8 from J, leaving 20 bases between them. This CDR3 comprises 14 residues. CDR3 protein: CSATPPASGEKLFF. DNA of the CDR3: TGCAGCGCTACCCCGCCAGCCTCGGGGGAAAAACTGTTTTTT.

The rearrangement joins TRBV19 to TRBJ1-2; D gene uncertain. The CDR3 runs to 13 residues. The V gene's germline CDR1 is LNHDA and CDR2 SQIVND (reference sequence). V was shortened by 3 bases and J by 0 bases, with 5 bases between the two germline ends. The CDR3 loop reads CASSIESNYGYTF. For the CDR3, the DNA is TGTGCCAGTAGTATCGAGTCTAACTATGGCTACACCTTC.

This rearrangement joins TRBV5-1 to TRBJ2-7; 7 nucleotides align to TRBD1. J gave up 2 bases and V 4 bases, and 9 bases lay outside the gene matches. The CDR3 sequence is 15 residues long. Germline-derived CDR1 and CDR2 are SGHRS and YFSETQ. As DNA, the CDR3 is TGCGCCAGCAGCATATCCGGGACAGTGCCCTACGAGCAGTACTTC. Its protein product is CASSISGTVPYEQYF.

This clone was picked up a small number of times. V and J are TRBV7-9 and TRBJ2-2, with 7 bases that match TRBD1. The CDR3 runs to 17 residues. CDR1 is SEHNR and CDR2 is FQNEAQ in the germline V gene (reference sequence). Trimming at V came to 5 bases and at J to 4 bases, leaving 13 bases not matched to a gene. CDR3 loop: CASSPQTGYRGTGELFF. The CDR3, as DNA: TGTGCCAGCAGCCCGCAGACAGGGTATAGGGGCACCGGGGAGCTGTTTTTT.

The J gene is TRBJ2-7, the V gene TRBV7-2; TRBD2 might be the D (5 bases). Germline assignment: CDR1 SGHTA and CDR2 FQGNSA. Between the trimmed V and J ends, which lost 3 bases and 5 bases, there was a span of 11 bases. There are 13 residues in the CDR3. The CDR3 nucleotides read TGTGCCAGCAGCTTCGGGAAGCCCGACGAGCAGTACTTC. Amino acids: CASSFGKPDEQYF.

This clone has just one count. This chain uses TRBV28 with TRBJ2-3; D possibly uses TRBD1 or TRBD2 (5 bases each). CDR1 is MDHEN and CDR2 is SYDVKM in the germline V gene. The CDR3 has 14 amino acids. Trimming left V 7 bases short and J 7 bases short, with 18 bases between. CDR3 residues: CASTPGTLGNTQYF. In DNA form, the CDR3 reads TGTGCCAGCACCCCCGGGACCCTCGGGAATACGCAGTATTTT.

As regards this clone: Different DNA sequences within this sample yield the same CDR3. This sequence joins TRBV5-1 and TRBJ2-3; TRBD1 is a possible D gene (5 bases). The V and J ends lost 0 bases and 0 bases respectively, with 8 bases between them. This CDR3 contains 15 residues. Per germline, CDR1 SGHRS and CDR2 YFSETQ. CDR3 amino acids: CASSLGQGSTDTQYF. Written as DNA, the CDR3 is TGCGCCAGCAGCTTGGGGCAGGGAAGCACAGATACGCAGTATTTT.

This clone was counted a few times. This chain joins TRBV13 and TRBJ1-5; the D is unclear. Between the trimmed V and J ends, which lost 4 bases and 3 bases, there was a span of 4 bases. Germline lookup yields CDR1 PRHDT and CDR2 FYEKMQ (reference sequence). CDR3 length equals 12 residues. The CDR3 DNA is TGTGCCAGCAGCTCCCTCAATCAGCCCCAGCATTTT. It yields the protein CASSSLNQPQHF.

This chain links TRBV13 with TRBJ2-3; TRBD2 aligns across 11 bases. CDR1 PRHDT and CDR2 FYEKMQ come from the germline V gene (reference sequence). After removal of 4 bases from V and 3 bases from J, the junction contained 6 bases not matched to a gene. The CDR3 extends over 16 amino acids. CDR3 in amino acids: CASSSVSGRATDTQYF. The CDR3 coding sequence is TGTGCCAGCAGCTCCGTTAGCGGGAGGGCGACAGATACGCAGTATTTT.

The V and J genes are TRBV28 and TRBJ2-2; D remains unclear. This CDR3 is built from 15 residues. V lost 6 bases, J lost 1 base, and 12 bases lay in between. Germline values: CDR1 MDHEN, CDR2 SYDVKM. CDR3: CASSPGGMNTGELFF. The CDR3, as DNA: TGTGCCAGCAGCCCCGGTGGGATGAACACCGGGGAGCTGTTTTTT. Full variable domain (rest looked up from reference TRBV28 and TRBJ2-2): DVKVTQSSRYLVKRTGEKVFLECVQDMDHENMFWYRQDPGLGLRLIYFSYDVKMKEKGDIPEGYSVSREKKERFSLILESASTNQTSMYLCASSPGGMNTGELFFGEGSRLTVL.

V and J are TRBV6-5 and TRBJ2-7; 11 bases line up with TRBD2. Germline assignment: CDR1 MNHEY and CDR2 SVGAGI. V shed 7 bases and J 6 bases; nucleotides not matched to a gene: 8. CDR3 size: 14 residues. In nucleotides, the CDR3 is TGTGCCAGCAAAATAGCGGGAGGGCCATCCGAGCAGTACTTC. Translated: CASKIAGGPSEQYF.